This TCR beta chain emerged from a study of shared clonotypes between healthy human individuals. Study details: Per-donor plates numbered three CD4 naive, three CD4 memory, two CD8 naive and one CD8 memory. Study-wide results and limits: It was observed that roughly 5.1% of naive CD4 clonotypes were shared across a few donors.

Study donors comprised healthy, HIV-negative adults devoid of recent acute infection or vaccination. As concerns this clone: Its specificity is unknown.

Trimming stripped 1 base from V and 6 bases from J, with 6 bases between. This CDR3 has 13 residues. Germline V gives CDR1 MGHRA, CDR2 YSYEKL. Deep-level running was used for the assay. TCRdb's table, derived via immunoSEQ multiplex PCR, lists solely in-frame clones and lacks some. Of 2 million to 2.5 million clones in the sample, 85% to 95% are singletons; the top ten hold about 0.39%. The receptor was derived from a young man in good health. Some clones in this sample may be carry-over from other donors' samples. This chain uses TRBV4-1 with TRBJ1-4; D is unclear. Sequenced material: naive CD4+ T cells from PBMCs. Subset reported: CD45RA+ positively selected. This chain's CDR3 is CASSQGVDEKLFF. In nucleotides, the CDR3 is TGCGCCAGCAGCCAAGGGGTGGATGAAAAACTGTTTTTT.